These 8 T cell receptor beta chains originate from one sample sequenced in a study of T cell repertoires in cytomegalovirus infection. No antigens are known for them. A single record per CDR3 protein comes from TCRdb applying MiXCR to the reads. The table has 360,000 or so distinct CDR3 sequences, around a third seen once. This specimen consisted of cultured PBMCs, obtained from culture after CMV antigen stimulation. The receptors here all came from a human donor in good health (CMV status not recorded). Some clones in this sample may be carry-over from other donors' samples.

In this sample, this clonotype turned up a few times. The chain links TRBV7-3 to TRBJ2-2, with D uncertain. The CDR3 sequence is 14 residues long. CDR1 SGHTA and CDR2 FQGTGA come from the germline V gene. Deletions cut 0 bases from V and 7 bases from J, with 9 bases between. The CDR3 reads CASSLTYQSGELFF. The CDR3 DNA follows: TGTGCCAGCAGCTTAACTTACCAAAGCGGGGAGCTGTTTTTT. The variable domain in full, completed from reference TRBV7-3 and TRBJ2-2, reads GAGVSQTPSNKVTEKGKYVELRCDPISGHTALYWYRQSLGQGPEFLIYFQGTGAADDSGLPNDRFFAVRPEGSVSTLKIQRTERGDSAVYLCASSLTYQSGELFFGEGSRLTVL.

For the CDR3, the DNA is TGTGCCACCAGGGTGGGGCTAGCGAGTAGCACAGATACGCAGTATTTT. It translates to CATRVGLASSTDTQYF. V gene TRBV15 combines with J gene TRBJ2-3; the D gene is possibly TRBD2 (6 bases). Germline loops: CDR1 LNHNV, CDR2 YYDKDF (reference sequence). The CDR3 is made up of 16 amino acids. Trimming took 6 bases from V and 0 from J, leaving 16 bases between them.

The V and J genes are TRBV27 and TRBJ2-7, with D perhaps being TRBD1 or TRBD2 (5 bases each). CDR1 and CDR2 from the germline V gene are MNHEY and SMNVEV (reference sequence). This CDR3 contains 13 residues. Trimming removed 2 bases at V and 6 bases at J, with 11 bases between. DNA for the CDR3: TGTGCCAGCAGTTTACGACTTGGGGGCGAGCAGTACTTC. It yields the protein CASSLRLGGEQYF.

The chain is built from TRBV6-2 or TRBV6-3 and TRBJ2-2, with 10 bases matching TRBD2. The CDR3 runs to 15 residues. The V segment lost 6 bases and the J segment 4 bases; nucleotides outside the gene matches: 5. Germline CDR1 MNHEY, CDR2 SVGEGT. The chain's CDR3 is CASSYSGRITGELFF. The CDR3 DNA reads as TGTGCCAGCAGCTATAGCGGGAGGATCACCGGGGAGCTGTTTTTT.

This clonotype appeared a few times. The rearrangement uses TRBV9 and TRBJ2-1, with TRBD2 as a possible D gene (5 bases). V dropped 0 bases and J dropped 3 bases, with 16 bases sitting between them. Germline V lookup: CDR1 SGDLS, CDR2 YYNGEE. The CDR3 extends over 17 amino acids. CDR3 DNA: TGTGCCAGCAGCGTAGTTTCAGCGGAGCCTTACTACAATGAGCAGTTCTTC. Translating it yields CASSVVSAEPYYNEQFF. Complete variable domain (other parts from reference TRBV9 and TRBJ2-1): DSGVTQTPKHLITATGQRVTLRCSPRSGDLSVYWYQQSLDQGLQFLIQYYNGEERAKGNILERFSAQQFPDLHSELNLSSLELGDSALYFCASSVVSAEPYYNEQFFGPGTRLTVL.

The V and J genes are TRBV6-5 and TRBJ2-7; the D is unclear. Trimming cost V 0 bases and J 5 bases, with 8 bases left between them. Germline V CDR1 and CDR2: MNHEY, SVGAGI. The CDR3 loop spans 13 amino acids. The DNA for the CDR3 is TGTGCCAGCAGTTACTCATTAGGGCACGAGCAGTACGTC. This codes for CASSYSLGHEQYV.

On this clonotype: One base away lies a much larger clone, so this may be a sequencing read error. The chain is built from TRBV7-3 and TRBJ1-5, with 9 bases identical to TRBD1. J was trimmed by 6 bases and V by 4 bases; bases with no gene match: 1. In germline, CDR1 is SGHTA, CDR2 FQGTGA. This CDR3 region has 13 residues. CDR3 loop: CASSWDRAQPQHF. The CDR3 DNA is TGTGCCAGCAGCTGGGACAGGGCTCAGCCCCAGCATTTT.

In its sample, this clonotype was seen once. The chain uses TRBV27 and TRBJ1-1; unclear D gene. Germline values: CDR1 MNHEY, CDR2 SMNVEV (reference sequence). There are 14 residues in the CDR3. Trimming stripped 5 bases from V and 0 bases from J, with 10 bases between. The CDR3 sequence: CASSTGSVNTEAFF. CDR3 nucleotides: TGTGCCAGCAGTACGGGGAGCGTGAACACTGAAGCTTTCTTT.